This is a list of T cell receptor beta chains from one sample in a study of T cell responses to AZD1222 COVID-19 vaccine. This table comes from immunoSEQ multiplex PCR, and its TCRdb copy is limited to in-frame clones, with some not included. The sample carries about 140,000 clones, 80% to 95% recorded once. Source: peripheral blood, taken 28 days after the second AZD1222 dose. The origin of the receptors is an adult who received the AZD1222 COVID-19 vaccine. Each CDR3 is given with its conserved first and last residue. The D gene is left open where the match is weak. Only some rows state a clone size, as once, few, many or a class for expanded clones.

V: TRBV6-5; D: .; J: TRBJ1-3; size: .; DNA: TGTGCCAGCAAGCTCCGCTCTGGAAACACCATATATTTT; CDR3: CASKLRSGNTIYF
V: TRBV5-4; D: .; J: TRBJ2-1; size: .; DNA: TGTGCCAGCAGCTTGGAGCTAGCGAATGAGCAGTTCTTC; CDR3: CASSLELANEQFF
V: TRBV12-3/TRBV12-4; D: .; J: TRBJ2-3; size: once; DNA: TGTGCCAGCAGCCGAAATTGGGGAGATACGCAGTATTTT; CDR3: CASSRNWGDTQYF
V: TRBV27; D: .; J: TRBJ2-7; size: .; DNA: TGTGCCAGCAGTTTATCGATGGGGGTACACGAGCAGTACTTC; CDR3: CASSLSMGVHEQYF
V: TRBV11-2; D: TRBD2; J: TRBJ2-1; size: .; DNA: TGTGCCAGCAGAATGGGACTAGCGGAGAGCAATGAGCAGTTCTTC; CDR3: CASRMGLAESNEQFF
V: TRBV7-8; D: TRBD2; J: TRBJ2-1; size: .; DNA: TGTGCCAGCAGCTTAGTGGTCCCTAGCGGTTACAATGAGCAGTTCTTC; CDR3: CASSLVVPSGYNEQFF
V: TRBV3-1/TRBV3-2; D: TRBD1; J: TRBJ2-7; size: .; DNA: TGTGCCAGCAGCCAAGATCGCGGCAGGGGGCGCGAGCAGTACTTC; CDR3: CASSQDRGRGREQYF
V: TRBV7-9; D: TRBD2; J: TRBJ2-1; size: .; DNA: TGTGCCAGCAGCTGGCCCAGGACTAGCGGGAGTTCCTACAATGAGCAGTTCTTC; CDR3: CASSWPRTSGSSYNEQFF
V: TRBV11-2; D: TRBD2; J: TRBJ2-1; size: .; DNA: TGTGCCAGCAGCACCCAAGGACTAGCGGGAGTAGGTGAGCAGTTCTTC; CDR3: CASSTQGLAGVGEQFF
V: TRBV25-1; D: .; J: TRBJ2-2; size: .; DNA: TGTGCCAGCAGTGGGACGGAGACGAACACCGGGGAGCTGTTTTTT; CDR3: CASSGTETNTGELFF
V: TRBV30; D: TRBD2; J: TRBJ2-1; size: .; DNA: TGTGCCTGGAGCAAAGGGACTAGCGGGAGAAACTCCTACAATGAGCAGTTCTTC; CDR3: CAWSKGTSGRNSYNEQFF
V: TRBV6-6; D: TRBD2; J: TRBJ2-2; size: .; DNA: TGTGCCAGCAGCCGAGGGACTAGCGGGAGGGCAGCCGGGGAGCTGTTTTTT; CDR3: CASSRGTSGRAAGELFF
V: TRBV11-1; D: TRBD1; J: TRBJ2-1; size: once; DNA: TGTGCCAGCAGCTTAGAGGGGGCCCGAGGGGGTCATGAGCAGTTCTTC; CDR3: CASSLEGARGGHEQFF
V: TRBV5-6; D: TRBD2; J: TRBJ2-7; size: .; DNA: TGTGCCAGCAGCTTGGAGCTAGCGGGATTCTACGAGCAGTACTTC; CDR3: CASSLELAGFYEQYF
V: TRBV27; D: .; J: TRBJ2-5; size: .; DNA: TGTGCCAGCGGCCCCCCGTCTAGTGGGGAGACCCAGTACTTC; CDR3: CASGPPSSGETQYF
V: TRBV28; D: .; J: TRBJ2-5; size: .; DNA: TGTGCCAGCAGTTACAGACCAGAGGAGGCCCAGTACTTC; CDR3: CASSYRPEEAQYF
V: TRBV16; D: TRBD1; J: TRBJ2-5; size: .; DNA: TGTGCCAGCAGCGCTCCCACCGGGACAGGGAAAGAGACCCAGTACTTC; CDR3: CASSAPTGTGKETQYF
V: TRBV5-4; D: .; J: TRBJ1-1; size: .; DNA: TGTGCCAGCAGCTTTCGGCGGGAGATGAGCACTGAAGCTTTCTTT; CDR3: CASSFRREMSTEAFF
V: TRBV5-1; D: .; J: TRBJ2-3; size: few; DNA: TGCGCCAGCAGCTTGGTAGGGGACAGCACAGATACGCAGTATTTT; CDR3: CASSLVGDSTDTQYF